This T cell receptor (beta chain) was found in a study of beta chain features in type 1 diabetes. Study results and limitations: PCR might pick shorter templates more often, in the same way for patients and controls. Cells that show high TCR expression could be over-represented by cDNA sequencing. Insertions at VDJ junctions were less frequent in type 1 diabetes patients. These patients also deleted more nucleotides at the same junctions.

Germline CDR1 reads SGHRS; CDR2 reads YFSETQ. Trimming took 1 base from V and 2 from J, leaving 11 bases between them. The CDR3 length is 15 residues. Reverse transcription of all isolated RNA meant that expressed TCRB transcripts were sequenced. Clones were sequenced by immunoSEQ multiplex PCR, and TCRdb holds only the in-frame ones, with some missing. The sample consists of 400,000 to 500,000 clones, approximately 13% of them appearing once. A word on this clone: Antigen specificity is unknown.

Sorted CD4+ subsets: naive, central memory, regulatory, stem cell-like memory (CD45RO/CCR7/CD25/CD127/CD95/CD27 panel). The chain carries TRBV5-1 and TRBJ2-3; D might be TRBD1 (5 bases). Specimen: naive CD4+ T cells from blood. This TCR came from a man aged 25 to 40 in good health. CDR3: CASSLQGSPTDTQYF. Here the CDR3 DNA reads TGCGCCAGCAGCTTGCAGGGCTCCCCCACAGATACGCAGTATTTT.